Each of the 22 T cell receptor beta chains below was sequenced from the same sample in a study of T cells in Graves' hyperthyroidism and ophthalmopathy. Regions amplified from RNA transcripts were the TCR beta CDR3 regions. Carried out on the TCR CDR3, a first-round RT-PCR used the HTBI primer set. TCRdb used MiXCR to reprocess the multiplex PCR reads, holding one entry per CDR3 protein. The data show approximately 700,000 distinct CDR3 sequences, roughly 17% seen once. Sequencing used blood. These receptors were obtained from a man aged 18 to 30 with Graves' hyperthyroidism.

This clonotype was recorded many times. The chain couples TRBV20-1 to TRBJ2-3, with a weak D call TRBD1 (6 bases). This CDR3 is 12 amino acids long. The V gene lost 5 bases and the J gene lost 4 bases, with 10 bases spanning the gap. Germline CDR1 reads DFQATT; CDR2 reads SNEGSKA (reference sequence). The CDR3 spells CSAPRGADTQYF. In DNA form, the CDR3 reads TGCAGTGCTCCCAGGGGAGCAGATACGCAGTATTTT.

This chain uses TRBV28 with TRBJ2-7; weak D call: TRBD2 (5 bases). The CDR3 has 15 residues. V gave up 10 bases and J gave up 1 base, with 20 bases separating them. Germline lookup yields CDR1 MDHEN and CDR2 SYDVKM. This chain's CDR3 is CATVSPSLQSYEQYF. CDR3 nucleotides: TGTGCCACCGTAAGCCCTAGCCTACAATCCTACGAGCAGTACTTC.

This clonotype was counted a few times. The rearrangement links TRBV27 to TRBJ2-5; no definite D call. V lost 2 bases and J 5 bases, leaving 15 bases between the germline ends. The CDR3 is 15 residues long. CDR1 and CDR2 from the germline V gene are MNHEY and SMNVEV (reference sequence). The CDR3 reads CASSLRRVAQETQYF. Here the CDR3 DNA reads TGTGCCAGCAGTTTACGCCGGGTGGCTCAGGAGACCCAGTACTTC.

The chain couples TRBV18 to TRBJ1-6; D call uncertain. The V and J ends lost 2 bases and 0 bases respectively, with 8 bases between them. Per the germline V gene, CDR1 is KGHSH and CDR2 is LQKENI. The CDR3 is 16 amino acids. The CDR3 nucleotides are TGTGCCAGCTCACCAGTGGGAAGCTCCTATAATTCACCCCTCCACTTT. This encodes CASSPVGSSYNSPLHF. Full variable domain (rest looked up from reference TRBV18 and TRBJ1-6): NAGVMQNPRHLVRRRGQEARLRCSPMKGHSHVYWYRQLPEEGLKFMVYLQKENIIDESGMPKERFSAEFPKEGPSILRIQQVVRGDSAAYFCASSPVGSSYNSPLHFGNGTRLTVT.

This clonotype was recorded at least ten times. The V gene is TRBV28, the J gene TRBJ2-7; 12 nucleotides align to TRBD2. This CDR3 comprises 16 residues. After removal of 6 bases from V and 5 bases from J, the junction contained 11 bases not matched to a gene. From germline, CDR1 is MDHEN and CDR2 SYDVKM. CDR3 sequence (DNA): TGTGCCAGCAGCGCGACTAGCGGGAGAGAAGGTAACGAGCAGTACTTC. Translating gives CASSATSGREGNEQYF.

The chain is built from TRBV24-1 and TRBJ2-7; weak D call: TRBD2 (5 bases). Trimming left V 3 bases short and J 7 bases short, with 12 bases between. The CDR3 sequence is 13 residues long. CDR1 and CDR2 from the germline V gene are KGHDR and SFDVKD. The CDR3 region has the DNA TGTGCCACCAGTGATCTTTTCACGGGAGAGCAGTACTTC. Its protein is CATSDLFTGEQYF.

This clonotype was counted many times. The chain uses TRBV28 and TRBJ2-1; 9 positions match TRBD1. Per germline, CDR1 MDHEN and CDR2 SYDVKM. CDR3 length equals 12 residues. V lost 8 bases to trimming and J lost 10 bases; unmatched junction nucleotides: 6. In DNA form, the CDR3 reads TGTGCCAGCGGAACAGGGGGCGGGGAGCAGTTCTTC. Translated: CASGTGGGEQFF. The full variable domain, its missing parts supplied by reference TRBV28 and TRBJ2-1, is DVKVTQSSRYLVKRTGEKVFLECVQDMDHENMFWYRQDPGLGLRLIYFSYDVKMKEKGDIPEGYSVSREKKERFSLILESASTNQTSMYLCASGTGGGEQFFGPGTRLTVL.

This clonotype has a count of ten or more. This chain connects TRBV14 to TRBJ2-7; the match to TRBD1 covers 7 bases. Germline CDR1 is SGHDN and CDR2 is FVKESK. This CDR3 comprises 17 residues. Germline trimming cut 0 bases from V and 6 bases from J; bases unmatched to any gene: 14. The CDR3 loop reads CASSQDFGTGVDSEQYF. In DNA, the CDR3 is TGTGCCAGCAGCCAAGATTTTGGCACAGGGGTTGATAGCGAGCAGTACTTC.

In this sample, this clonotype turned up many times. The chain combines TRBV28 with TRBJ2-5; D is uncertain. V was cut by 2 bases and J by 5 bases, with 9 bases left in between. This CDR3 spans 13 amino acids. CDR1 is MDHEN and CDR2 is SYDVKM in the germline V gene. Here the CDR3 DNA reads TGTGCCAGCAGTTTAAACGTAGGGGAGACCCAGTACTTC. Translation: CASSLNVGETQYF.

This clonotype was recorded many times. CDR3 coding DNA: TGCGCCAGCAGCCAAGATCCCCTGTCGGACACTGAAGCTTTCTTT. Protein product: CASSQDPLSDTEAFF. The chain has TRBV4-1 and TRBJ1-1; D unresolved. Per the germline V gene, CDR1 is MGHRA and CDR2 is YSYEKL. The V and J ends lost 0 bases and 3 bases respectively, with 11 bases between them. This CDR3 has 15 amino acids.

This clonotype was seen ten or more times. The chain recombines TRBV18 with TRBJ2-7; no clear D. The CDR3 totals 13 residues. Trimming cost V 0 bases and J 6 bases, with 9 bases left between them. The germline gives CDR1 KGHSH, CDR2 LQKENI. In DNA form, the CDR3 reads TGTGCCAGCTCACCACCTTATGGGTCCGAGCAGTACTTC. Amino acid sequence: CASSPPYGSEQYF.

The table lists this clonotype with many counts. The V gene is TRBV4-3, the J gene TRBJ2-1, with TRBD2 matching over 11 bases. The V segment lost 0 bases and the J segment 8 bases; nucleotides outside the gene matches: 9. Germline V gives CDR1 LGHNA, CDR2 YSLEER. CDR3 length equals 17 residues. The CDR3 DNA follows: TGCGCCAGCAGCCAAGATCCTAGCGGACTAGCGGGCGATGAGCAGTTCTTC. This gives the protein CASSQDPSGLAGDEQFF.

This clonotype was seen ten or more times. The chain uses TRBV18 and TRBJ2-1, with 7 nucleotides matching TRBD2. The CDR3 is 13 residues long. With 2 bases clipped from V and 5 bases from J, the junction kept 0 bases outside the gene matches. The V gene's germline CDR1 is KGHSH and CDR2 LQKENI. The CDR3 loop is CASSPGTNNEQFF. The DNA for the CDR3 is TGTGCCAGCTCACCAGGGACTAACAATGAGCAGTTCTTC.

This clonotype showed up many times. The chain uses TRBV12-3 or TRBV12-4 and TRBJ1-1; no definite D call. This CDR3 comprises 15 residues. The V end lost 7 bases, the J end lost 3 bases, and 18 bases lay between the germline ends. The CDR3 is CASTSLIVSYTEAFF. The CDR3, as DNA: TGTGCCAGCACCTCCCTGATCGTCAGCTACACTGAAGCTTTCTTT.

This clonotype was counted ten times or more. The chain has TRBV28 and TRBJ1-2; D not resolved. The germline gives CDR1 MDHEN, CDR2 SYDVKM. V lost 3 bases to trimming and J lost 4 bases, with 6 bases between them. The length of the CDR3 is 12 residues. The CDR3 region has the DNA TGTGCCAGCAGTTTTAGGCTCTATGGCTACACCTTC. It encodes CASSFRLYGYTF.

The genes are TRBV27 and TRBJ2-1, with D unresolved. The germline CDR1 and CDR2 sequences are MNHEY and SMNVEV (reference sequence). Trimming removed 5 bases from V and 6 bases from J, with 11 bases in between. The length of the CDR3 is 13 residues. DNA for the CDR3: TGTGCCAGCAGTCTAACCCAAAGCAATGAGCAGTTCTTC. Its protein is CASSLTQSNEQFF.

J is TRBJ2-1 and V is TRBV30; TRBD2 aligns across 11 bases. The V and J ends lost 4 bases and 0 bases, in that order; junction bases with no gene match: 14. Germline values: CDR1 GTSNPN, CDR2 SVGIG (reference sequence). The CDR3 runs to 19 residues. CDR3 protein: CAWIPTGTSGFFSYNEQFF. CDR3 coding DNA: TGTGCCTGGATCCCCACCGGGACTAGCGGCTTCTTCTCCTACAATGAGCAGTTCTTC.

This clonotype was seen many times. This rearrangement joins TRBV28 to TRBJ1-3; D remains ambiguous. The CDR3 contains 15 residues. Germline CDR1 MDHEN, CDR2 SYDVKM. Trimming cost V 2 bases and J 4 bases, with 12 bases left between them. The CDR3 DNA is TGTGCCAGCAGTTTAGAAGGGAGTGTGGGAAACACCATATATTTT. It specifies CASSLEGSVGNTIYF. The whole variable domain, filled in from reference TRBV28 and TRBJ1-3, reads DVKVTQSSRYLVKRTGEKVFLECVQDMDHENMFWYRQDPGLGLRLIYFSYDVKMKEKGDIPEGYSVSREKKERFSLILESASTNQTSMYLCASSLEGSVGNTIYFGEGSWLTVV.

In its sample, this clonotype was seen a few times. The chain uses TRBV5-1 and TRBJ2-2; D unresolved. The germline V gene encodes CDR1 SGHRS and CDR2 YFSETQ. Trimming removed 0 bases from V and 2 bases from J, with 5 bases in between. The CDR3 loop spans 14 amino acids. DNA for the CDR3: TGCGCCAGCAGCTTGGTTCATAACACCGGGGAGCTGTTTTTT. Translating it yields CASSLVHNTGELFF.

The rearrangement joins TRBV7-2 to TRBJ2-3; possibly TRBD2 for D (5 bases). The CDR3 length is 13 residues. CDR1 SGHTA and CDR2 FQGNSA come from the germline V gene. The V gene lost 4 bases and the J gene lost 6 bases, with 11 bases spanning the gap. As DNA, the CDR3 is TGTGCCAGCAGCTCCGGGAATCGGGATACGCAGTATTTT. It codes for CASSSGNRDTQYF.

CDR3 amino acids: CASSIDPVVMEKLFF. CDR3 sequence (DNA): TGTGCCAGTAGTATAGACCCGGTAGTGATGGAAAAACTGTTTTTT. The rearrangement joins TRBV19 to TRBJ1-4; D is unresolved. This CDR3 spans 15 amino acids. Trimming cost V 0 bases and J 8 bases, with 13 bases left between them. Germline values: CDR1 LNHDA, CDR2 SQIVND (reference sequence).

The J gene is TRBJ2-7, the V gene TRBV20-1; 9 bases align to TRBD1. The germline CDR1 and CDR2 sequences are DFQATT and SNEGSKA (reference sequence). This CDR3 contains 13 residues. CDR3 in DNA: TGCAGCGCACCGGGACAGGGAGGCTACGAGCAGTACTTC. This encodes CSAPGQGGYEQYF.